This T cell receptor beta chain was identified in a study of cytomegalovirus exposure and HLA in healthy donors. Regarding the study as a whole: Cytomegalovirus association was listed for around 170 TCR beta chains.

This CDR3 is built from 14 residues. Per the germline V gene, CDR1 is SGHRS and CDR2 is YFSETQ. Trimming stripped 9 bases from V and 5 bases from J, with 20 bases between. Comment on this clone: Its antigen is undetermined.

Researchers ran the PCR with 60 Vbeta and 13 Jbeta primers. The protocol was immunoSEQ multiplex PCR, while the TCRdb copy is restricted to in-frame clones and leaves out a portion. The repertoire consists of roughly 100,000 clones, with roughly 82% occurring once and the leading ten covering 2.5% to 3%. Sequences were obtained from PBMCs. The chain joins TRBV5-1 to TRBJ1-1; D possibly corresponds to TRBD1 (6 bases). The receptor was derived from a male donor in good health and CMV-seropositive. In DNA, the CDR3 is TGCGCCACCCGGGAGGGGGGCGCGGGAACTGAAGCTTTCTTT. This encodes CATREGGAGTEAFF.